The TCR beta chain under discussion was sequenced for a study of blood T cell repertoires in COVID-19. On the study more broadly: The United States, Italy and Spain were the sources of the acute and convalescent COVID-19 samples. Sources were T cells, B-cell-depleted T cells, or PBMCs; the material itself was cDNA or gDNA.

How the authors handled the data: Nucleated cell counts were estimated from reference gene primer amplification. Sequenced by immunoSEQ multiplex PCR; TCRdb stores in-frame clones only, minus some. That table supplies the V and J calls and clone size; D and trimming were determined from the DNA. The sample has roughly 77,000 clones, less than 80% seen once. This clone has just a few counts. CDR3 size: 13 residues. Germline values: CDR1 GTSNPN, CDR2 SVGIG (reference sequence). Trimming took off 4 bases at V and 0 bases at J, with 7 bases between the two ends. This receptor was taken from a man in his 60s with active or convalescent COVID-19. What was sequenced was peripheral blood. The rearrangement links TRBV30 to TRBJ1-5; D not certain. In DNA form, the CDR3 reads TGTGCCTGGAACGCGGATAGCAATCAGCCCCAGCATTTT. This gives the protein CAWNADSNQPQHF. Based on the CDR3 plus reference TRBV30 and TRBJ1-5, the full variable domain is SQTIHQWPATLVQPVGSPLSLECTVEGTSNPNLYWYRQAAGRGLQLLFYSVGIGQISSEVPQNLSASRPQDRQFILSSKKLLLSDSGFYLCAWNADSNQPQHFGDGTRLSIL.